This TCR beta chain was recorded in a study of T cell responses to AZD1222 COVID-19 vaccine. The protocol was immunoSEQ multiplex PCR, while the TCRdb copy is restricted to in-frame clones and leaves out a portion. The sample contains 95,000 to 100,000 clones, 85% to 90% of which appear only once. General study results and limits: Two AZD1222 doses significantly raised spike-specific TCR breadth and depth over controls.

The CDR3 length is 19 residues. With V trimmed by 1 base and J by 0 bases, 9 bases remained unmatched. Germline CDR1 SGHTA, CDR2 FQGNSA. This clone has just one count. Its antigen is unknown. This sequence originates from an adult in good health. Sequenced here: peripheral blood, sampled on day 0 of AZD1222 vaccination. The chain couples TRBV7-2 to TRBJ2-6; 7 bases align to TRBD2. The CDR3 here is CASSLVPAGSYSGANVLTF. DNA of the CDR3: TGTGCCAGCAGCTTAGTACCAGCGGGGTCCTACTCTGGGGCCAACGTCCTGACTTTC.